This TCR beta chain comes out of a study of post-analysis software for immune sequencing data. For this clonotype: No antigen is known for it.

V dropped 4 bases and J dropped 5; count of bases not matched to a gene: 5. The V gene's germline CDR1 is SGHAT and CDR2 FQNNGV. The CDR3 runs 14 residues. The TCR beta cDNA libraries contained unique molecular identifiers. TCRdb re-analysed the PCR reads in MiXCR, keeping a single row per CDR3 protein. The profile shows roughly 540,000 distinct CDR3 sequences, under 40% of them singletons. Regarding the study as a whole: A significant reduction in normalized Chao1 diversity was observed in multiple sclerosis patients versus controls. Pronounced co-clustering by F measure was evident among identically batched samples. In patients, TRBV5-6, TRBV5-1 and TRBV20-1 belonged to four or five TRBV segments found more frequently than in controls.

The TCR sequence derives from a girl aged 2 to 17 with multiple sclerosis. The chain uses TRBV11-2 and TRBJ2-5, with 9 bases that match TRBD2. The source material was blood. The CDR3 loop reads CASSSAGGWETQYF. CDR3 coding DNA: TGTGCCAGCAGCTCCGCGGGGGGGTGGGAGACCCAGTACTTC. Looking up the rest from reference TRBV11-2 and TRBJ2-5 gives the full variable domain: EAGVAQSPRYKIIEKRQSVAFWCNPISGHATLYWYQQILGQGPKLLIQFQNNGVVDDSQLPKDRFSAERLKGVDSTLKIQPAKLEDSAVYLCASSSAGGWETQYFGPGTRLLVL.